Each of the 20 T cell receptor beta chains below was sequenced from the same sample in a study of identical twins. In TCRdb, the 5' RACE reads were re-called with MiXCR into one record per CDR3 protein. The repertoire includes 150,000 or so distinct CDR3 sequences, under 4.5% of them detected once, and approximately 7.7% sits in the top ten. Sequencing was done on a sample of memory T cells sorted from blood. The receptor set was obtained from a man aged 18 to 30 in good health.

The table lists this clonotype with many counts. The chain combines TRBV6-5 with TRBJ1-5; D remains unclear. The CDR3 consists of 12 residues. CDR1 MNHEY and CDR2 SVGAGI come from the germline V gene. Between the trimmed V and J ends, which lost 5 bases and 2 bases, there was a span of 4 bases. The CDR3 DNA reads as TGTGCCAGCAGTAGTGGCAATCAGCCCCAGCATTTT. This encodes CASSSGNQPQHF.

In regard to this clonotype: A much larger clonotype is one base distant, so this may be a read error. The gene calls are TRBV3-1 and TRBJ2-7; no clear D gene. V shed 3 bases and J shed 2 bases, with 11 bases lying between them. Germline V gene lookup returns CDR1 LGHDT and CDR2 YNNKEL (reference sequence). This CDR3 comprises 14 residues. The CDR3 bases are TGTGCCAGCAGCCACAGCGTACTCCCCTACGAGCAGTACTTC. It specifies CASSHSVLPYEQYF.

This clonotype was counted many times. V usage is TRBV9 and J usage is TRBJ2-2; D uncertain. Germline V lookup: CDR1 SGDLS, CDR2 YYNGEE. Trimming cost V 5 bases and J 7 bases, with 6 bases left between them. The CDR3 consists of 11 residues. The chain's CDR3 is CASRRYGELFF. The CDR3 DNA reads as TGTGCCAGCAGGCGGTACGGGGAGCTGTTTTTT.

Ten or more counts support this clonotype. The rearrangement links TRBV20-1 to TRBJ1-2, with D uncertain. Looked up from germline, CDR1 is DFQATT and CDR2 is SNEGSKA (reference sequence). Trimming took off 5 bases at V and 4 bases at J, with 17 bases between the two ends. The CDR3 totals 14 residues. The CDR3 coding sequence is TGCAGTGCTCCTATTCCTTACAGAGGCTATGGCTACACCTTC. Its translation is CSAPIPYRGYGYTF.

This clonotype was seen at least ten times. This chain uses TRBV7-2 with TRBJ1-5; no clear D. Germline CDR1 SGHTA, CDR2 FQGNSA. The CDR3 has 12 amino acids. V lost 5 bases to trimming and J lost 7 bases, with 9 bases between them. The CDR3 here is CASSPDGQPQHF. CDR3 sequence (DNA): TGTGCCAGCAGCCCCGATGGACAGCCCCAGCATTTT.

This clonotype was picked up a small number of times. The chain carries TRBV14 and TRBJ2-1; D is undetermined. V was shortened by 4 bases and J by 8 bases, with 9 bases between the two germline ends. CDR1 is SGHDN, CDR2 FVKESK, per germline. The CDR3 covers 12 residues. CDR3 protein: CASSREVYEQFF. Written as DNA, the CDR3 is TGTGCCAGCAGCCGCGAAGTGTATGAGCAGTTCTTC.

CDR3 sequence: CASSLRLPSTDTQYF. For the CDR3, the DNA is TGTGCCAGCAGCCTACGACTACCTAGCACAGATACGCAGTATTTT. The chain uses TRBV3-1 and TRBJ2-3; D might be TRBD2 (5 bases). The germline V and J ends were trimmed by 4 bases and 0 bases, with 11 bases remaining between them. CDR1 and CDR2 from the germline V gene are LGHDT and YNNKEL (reference sequence). The CDR3 has 15 residues.

Ten or more counts support this clonotype. The chain couples TRBV4-3 to TRBJ2-3; TRBD1 is a possible D gene (6 bases). The CDR3 is 17 residues long. Looked up from germline, CDR1 is LGHNA and CDR2 is YSLEER. V was pared by 0 bases and J by 7 bases, with 20 bases between. CDR3 amino acids: CASSQDLGGFRNNTQYF. The CDR3, as DNA: TGCGCCAGCAGCCAAGATCTTGGGGGCTTCCGAAACAATACGCAGTATTTT.

This clonotype was seen at least ten times. The rearrangement joins TRBV5-8 to TRBJ1-1; 7 bases line up with TRBD1. Germline V gene lookup returns CDR1 SGHTS and CDR2 YDEGEE. The V and J ends lost 4 bases and 7 bases, in that order; junction bases with no gene match: 7. The CDR3 length is 13 residues. As DNA, the CDR3 is TGTGCCAGCAGCAGAGAGTACAGGGGTGAAGCTTTCTTT. Protein: CASSREYRGEAFF.

This clonotype was observed a few times. This rearrangement joins TRBV6-5 to TRBJ2-1; possibly TRBD2 for D (6 bases). This CDR3 spans 15 amino acids. The germline V and J ends were trimmed by 0 bases and 8 bases, with 14 bases remaining between them. Germline-derived CDR1 and CDR2 are MNHEY and SVGAGI. For the CDR3, the DNA is TGTGCCAGCAGTTACTCGCAGGAGGGCCCCCATGAGCAGTTCTTC. It is translated as CASSYSQEGPHEQFF.

This clonotype was seen many times. The genes are TRBV7-2 and TRBJ1-2, with TRBD1 matching over 7 bases. Germline trimming cut 5 bases from V and 2 bases from J; bases unmatched to any gene: 8. Per the germline V gene, CDR1 is SGHTA and CDR2 is FQGNSA. This CDR3 has 15 amino acids. The chain's CDR3 is CASSPRDSRNYGYTF. CDR3 DNA sequence: TGTGCCAGCAGCCCCCGGGACAGCCGCAACTATGGCTACACCTTC. Complete variable domain (other parts from reference TRBV7-2 and TRBJ1-2): GAGVSQSPSNKVTEKGKDVELRCDPISGHTALYWYRQSLGQGLEFLIYFQGNSAPDKSGLPSDRFSAERTGGSVSTLTIQRTQQEDSAVYLCASSPRDSRNYGYTFGSGTRLTVV.

The chain employs TRBV30 and TRBJ1-5; TRBD1 matches at 8 bases. Germline CDR1 reads GTSNPN; CDR2 reads SVGIG (reference sequence). V lost 3 bases to trimming and J lost 2 bases; unmatched junction nucleotides: 6. The CDR3 runs 15 residues. CDR3 nucleotide sequence: TGTGCCTGGAGGTCAGGACAGGGAGGCAATCAGCCCCAGCATTTT. Its translation is CAWRSGQGGNQPQHF.

This clonotype was seen only a few times. The V gene is TRBV2, the J gene TRBJ2-5; TRBD1 aligns across 7 bases. Germline CDR1 and CDR2: SNHLY and FYNNEI. V lost 1 base to trimming and J lost 4 bases; unmatched junction nucleotides: 6. The CDR3 consists of 15 residues. The CDR3 DNA is TGTGCCAGCAGTGAAGGGTCGACAGGGATAGAGACCCAGTACTTC. Encoded protein: CASSEGSTGIETQYF.

This clonotype was recorded at least ten times. The rearrangement links TRBV12-3 or TRBV12-4 to TRBJ1-6; 8 nucleotides line up with TRBD1. This CDR3 region has 13 residues. V lost 6 bases to trimming and J lost 10 bases; unmatched junction nucleotides: 5. CDR3 in amino acids: CASRMTGESPLHF. The CDR3 DNA follows: TGTGCCAGCAGAATGACAGGGGAATCACCCCTCCACTTT.

This clonotype was seen repeatedly, ten times or more. The genes are TRBV4-2 and TRBJ2-1; D gene unclear. Germline lookup yields CDR1 LGHNA and CDR2 YNFKEQ. Trimming took 2 bases from V and 6 from J, leaving 8 bases between them. The CDR3 runs to 13 residues. Here the CDR3 DNA reads TGTGCCAGCAGCCAAAATAAGGGCAATGAGCAGTTCTTC. This codes for CASSQNKGNEQFF.

There are a few counts of this clonotype. The chain has TRBV6-1 and TRBJ1-2; D call uncertain. V was clipped by 7 bases and J by 4 bases, with 13 bases between them. In germline, CDR1 is MNHNS, CDR2 SASEGT. The CDR3 sequence is 13 residues long. The DNA for the CDR3 is TGTGCCAGCACCAAGAGAGCGTTCTATGGCTACACCTTC. It yields the protein CASTKRAFYGYTF.

This clonotype was recorded at least ten times. CDR3 sequence: CASSNIHRQETQYF. In DNA, the CDR3 is TGTGCCAGCAGTAATATACACCGCCAAGAGACCCAGTACTTC. The chain carries TRBV6-1 and TRBJ2-5; D remains unclear. V was cut by 5 bases and J by 1 base, with 11 bases left in between. CDR1 and CDR2 from the germline V gene are MNHNS and SASEGT. CDR3 size: 14 residues.

This clonotype has ten or more counts. This chain uses TRBV19 with TRBJ1-2; 7 bases are shared with TRBD1. In germline, CDR1 is LNHDA, CDR2 SQIVND (reference sequence). The junction had 8 bases not matched to a gene; V was cut back by 8 bases and J by 8 bases. The CDR3 extends over 12 amino acids. In DNA, the CDR3 is TGTGCCAGTCGGACAGGTCCCGGGGGCTACACCTTC. This sequence encodes CASRTGPGGYTF.

In this sample, this clonotype turned up many times. The rearrangement links TRBV25-1 to TRBJ2-1; D not certain. V lost 7 bases and J lost 7, with 8 bases in between. The CDR3 consists of 11 residues. Germline V lookup: CDR1 MGHDK, CDR2 SYGVNS. The CDR3 nucleotides are TGTGCCAGCACGAAAGGGAATGAGCAGTTCTTC. This sequence encodes CASTKGNEQFF.

CDR3 amino acids: CASRMTGTPYPTKNIQYF. For the CDR3, the DNA is TGTGCCAGCAGAATGACCGGGACGCCCTATCCTACCAAAAACATTCAGTACTTC. The genes are TRBV11-3 and TRBJ2-4, with D perhaps being TRBD1 or TRBD2 (5 bases each). V lost 6 bases and J lost 2, with 23 bases in between. CDR1 SGHNT and CDR2 YENEEA come from the germline V gene. The CDR3 has 18 residues.